This T cell receptor (beta chain) originates from a study of identifying expanded T cells in peripheral blood. V lost 1 base and J 4 bases, leaving 11 bases between the germline ends. The CDR3 runs 15 residues. From germline, CDR1 is SGHTA and CDR2 FQGTGA. No infections or other immune events were documented during collection. Sequencing used immunoSEQ multiplex PCR; TCRdb keeps in-frame clones, though not all of them. The table shows just over 90,000 clones, with almost 90% occurring only once. This clone was observed once. This TCR was recovered from a person aged 18-69 years in good health. The sequencing input was blood. The chain links TRBV7-3 to TRBJ2-4, with D perhaps matching TRBD2 (6 bases). CDR3 sequence: CASSLMGGVKNIQYF. The CDR3 DNA follows: TGTGCCAGCAGCTTAATGGGGGGAGTAAAAAACATTCAGTACTTC.